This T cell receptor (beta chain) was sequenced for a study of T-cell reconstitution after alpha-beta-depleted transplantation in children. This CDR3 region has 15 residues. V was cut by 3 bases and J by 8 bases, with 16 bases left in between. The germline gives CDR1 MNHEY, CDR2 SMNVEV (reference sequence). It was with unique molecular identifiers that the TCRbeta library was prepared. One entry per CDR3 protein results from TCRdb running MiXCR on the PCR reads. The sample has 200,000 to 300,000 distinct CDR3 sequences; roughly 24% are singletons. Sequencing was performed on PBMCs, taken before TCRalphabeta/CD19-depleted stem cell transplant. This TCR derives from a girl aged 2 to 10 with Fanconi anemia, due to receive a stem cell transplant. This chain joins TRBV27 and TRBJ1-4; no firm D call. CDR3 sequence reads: CASSLRKRVGEKLFF. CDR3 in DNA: TGTGCCAGCAGTTTGCGGAAAAGGGTTGGGGAAAAACTGTTTTTT.